The 9 T cell receptor beta chains given below trace back to one sample, sequenced in a study of T-cell memory formation after mild COVID-19. In TCRdb, the 5' RACE reads were re-called with MiXCR into one record per CDR3 protein. The repertoire includes 400,000 or so distinct CDR3 sequences, 15% to 25% of them detected once, and roughly 8.4% sits in the top ten. The specimen was PBMCs or a T cell subset sorted from them (not recorded which). All receptors come from an adult woman who had mild COVID-19 (a few samples of this study predate the infection). Cell type and time point are not known.

The table lists this clonotype with a few counts. One end of the junction is discordant with germline, which a read error may explain. The chain recombines TRBV9 with TRBJ2-1; D is ambiguous. Per germline, CDR1 SGDLS and CDR2 YYNGEE. This CDR3 has 11 residues. The CDR3 DNA reads TGTGCCAGCAGCTCCAACAATGAGCAGTTCTTC. Its protein is CASSSNNEQFF.

The sample holds a few counts of this clonotype. The genes are TRBV29-1 and TRBJ1-2; a possible D gene is TRBD1 (5 bases). Trimming removed 4 bases from V and 6 bases from J, with 27 bases in between. CDR1 is SQVTM, CDR2 ANQGSEA, per germline. This CDR3 comprises 17 residues. The CDR3 sequence: CSVVDIRTRGLEDGYTF. The CDR3 nucleotides are TGCAGCGTTGTGGATATAAGGACAAGGGGCCTCGAGGATGGCTACACCTTC.

This clonotype was detected only a few times. A much larger clone lies one base from this, so it may be a read error. The CDR3 region has the DNA TGCGCCAGCAGCCAAGCACAGGGGGCCTACGAGCAGTACTTC. This sequence encodes CASSQAQGAYEQYF. This chain uses TRBV4-1 with TRBJ2-7; the match to TRBD1 covers 8 bases. Trimming took 1 base from V and 2 from J; bases not matched to a gene: 1. CDR3 size: 14 residues. Germline loops: CDR1 MGHRA, CDR2 YSYEKL.

This clonotype was seen repeatedly, ten times or more. The J gene is TRBJ2-3, the V gene TRBV18; TRBD1 agrees at 8 bases. CDR3 length equals 17 residues. The germline CDR1 and CDR2 sequences are KGHSH and LQKENI. V was clipped by 0 bases and J by 0 bases; unmatched bases: 5. The chain's CDR3 is CASSPPLTGVSTDTQYF. The CDR3 nucleotides read TGTGCCAGCTCACCACCCTTGACAGGGGTGAGCACAGATACGCAGTATTTT.

The J gene is TRBJ2-2, the V gene TRBV2; TRBD2 aligns across 14 bases. The J segment lost 6 bases and the V segment lost 6 bases, leaving 6 bases of the junction unmatched. Germline lookup yields CDR1 SNHLY and CDR2 FYNNEI. The CDR3 is made up of 16 amino acids. CDR3 in amino acids: CASSGTSGRVAGELFF. The CDR3 DNA reads as TGTGCCAGCAGCGGGACTAGCGGGAGAGTTGCCGGGGAGCTGTTTTTT.

This clonotype appeared a few times. This chain uses TRBV19 with TRBJ2-7, with TRBD1 matching over 9 bases. From germline, CDR1 is LNHDA and CDR2 SQIVND (reference sequence). J gave up 3 bases and V 5 bases, and 11 bases lay outside the gene matches. The CDR3 extends over 16 amino acids. In DNA form, the CDR3 reads TGTGCCAGTAGTCCGGGACAGGGATACTCTTACTACGAGCAGTACTTC. It yields the protein CASSPGQGYSYYEQYF.

The CDR3 sequence is CASSLSQGNTGELFF. The CDR3 bases are TGCGCCAGCAGCTTGAGTCAGGGGAACACCGGGGAGCTGTTTTTT. The chain carries TRBV5-1 and TRBJ2-2; a weak D match, TRBD1 (5 bases). Germline-derived CDR1 and CDR2 are SGHRS and YFSETQ. The CDR3 contains 15 residues. V lost 1 base, J lost 1 base, and 8 bases lay in between. The whole variable domain, remainder taken from reference TRBV5-1 and TRBJ2-2, is KAGVTQTPRYLIKTRGQQVTLSCSPISGHRSVSWYQQTPGQGLQFLFEYFSETQRNKGNFPGRFSGRQFSNSRSEMNVSTLELGDSALYLCASSLSQGNTGELFFGEGSRLTVL.

The V call is TRBV27, the J call TRBJ1-1, with TRBD1 matching over 8 bases. Germline V gives CDR1 MNHEY, CDR2 SMNVEV (reference sequence). The CDR3 totals 12 residues. V lost 8 bases and J lost 4; bases outside the gene matches: 3. The CDR3 reads CASWTGSTEAFF. The CDR3 nucleotides are TGTGCCAGCTGGACAGGGTCCACTGAAGCTTTCTTT.

V and J are TRBV7-9 and TRBJ2-5; D possibly corresponds to TRBD1 (6 bases). Between the trimmed V and J ends, which lost 4 bases and 2 bases, there was a span of 17 bases. Germline values: CDR1 SEHNR, CDR2 FQNEAQ (reference sequence). This CDR3 region has 16 residues. This chain's CDR3 is CASSYAPGQGQETQYF. DNA for the CDR3: TGTGCCAGCAGCTATGCCCCGGGACAAGGACAAGAGACCCAGTACTTC.